The clone carrying this T cell receptor beta chain appeared a single time. The CDR3 runs 12 residues. Germline CDR1 reads GTSNPN; CDR2 reads SVGIG (reference sequence). The V gene lost 3 bases and the J gene lost 2 bases, with 7 bases spanning the gap. The method was immunoSEQ multiplex PCR; TCRdb's version includes in-frame clones alone and lacks a portion of them. The table lists about 200,000 clones, approximately 78% of them singletons. This entry belongs to a study of blood T cell repertoires in COVID-19. Study summary: Donors in the United States, Italy and Spain gave samples during acute or convalescent COVID-19.

The sample taken for sequencing was peripheral blood. The origin of this receptor is a woman of 80 years or more with acute or convalescent COVID-19. The J gene is TRBJ1-2, the V gene TRBV30; D uncertain. The CDR3, as DNA: TGTGCCTGGAGCAGCGTAAACTATGGCTACACCTTC. It encodes CAWSSVNYGYTF.